This T cell receptor beta chain is from a study of blood T cell repertoires in COVID-19. Turning to the study itself: Specimens from acute and convalescent COVID-19 originated in the United States, Italy and Spain.

V was clipped by 1 base and J by 3 bases; unmatched bases: 3. Germline V gene data show CDR1 as MGHRA and CDR2 as YSYEKL. The length of the CDR3 is 16 residues. Per the authors' pipeline: Scientists estimated how many nucleated cells there were by amplifying reference gene primers. TCRdb's table, derived via immunoSEQ multiplex PCR, lists solely in-frame clones and lacks some. V and J calls plus clone size are reproduced from that table; the DNA served to infer D and trimming. The sample includes 200,000 to 300,000 clones, approximately 90% of them seen just once. Sequencing used peripheral blood. This sequence joins TRBV4-1 and TRBJ2-3; the match to TRBD1 covers 11 bases. The source is a man between 60 and 75 years old who had recovered from COVID-19. In nucleotides, the CDR3 is TGCGCCAGCAGCCAAGTGGGGACAGGGGGAACAGATACGCAGTATTTT. Translated, it gives CASSQVGTGGTDTQYF.